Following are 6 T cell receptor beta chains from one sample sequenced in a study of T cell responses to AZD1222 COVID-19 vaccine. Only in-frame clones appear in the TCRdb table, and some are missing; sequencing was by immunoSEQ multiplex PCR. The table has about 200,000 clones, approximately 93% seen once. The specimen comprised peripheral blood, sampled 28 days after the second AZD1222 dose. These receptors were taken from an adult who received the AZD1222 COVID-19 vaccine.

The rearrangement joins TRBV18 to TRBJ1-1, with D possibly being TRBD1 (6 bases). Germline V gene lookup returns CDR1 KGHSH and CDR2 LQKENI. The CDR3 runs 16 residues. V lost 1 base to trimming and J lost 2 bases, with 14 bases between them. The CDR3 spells CASSPRNLQGNTEAFF. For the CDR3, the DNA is TGTGCCAGCTCACCACGAAATTTACAGGGAAACACTGAAGCTTTCTTT. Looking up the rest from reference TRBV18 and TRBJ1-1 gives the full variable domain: NAGVMQNPRHLVRRRGQEARLRCSPMKGHSHVYWYRQLPEEGLKFMVYLQKENIIDESGMPKERFSAEFPKEGPSILRIQQVVRGDSAAYFCASSPRNLQGNTEAFFGQGTRLTVV.

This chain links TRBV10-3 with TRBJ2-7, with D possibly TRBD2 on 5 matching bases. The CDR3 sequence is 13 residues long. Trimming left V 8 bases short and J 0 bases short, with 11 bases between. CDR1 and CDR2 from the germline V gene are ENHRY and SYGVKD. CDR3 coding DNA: TGTGCCATCCGGGAACAGAGCTCCTACGAGCAGTACTTC. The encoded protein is CAIREQSSYEQYF.

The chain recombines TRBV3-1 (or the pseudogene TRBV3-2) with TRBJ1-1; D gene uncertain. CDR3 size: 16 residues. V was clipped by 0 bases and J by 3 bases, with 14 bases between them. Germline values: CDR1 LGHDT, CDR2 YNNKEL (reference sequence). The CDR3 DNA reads TGTGCCAGCAGCCAAGACCATGGGAGGGCGTACACTGAAGCTTTCTTT. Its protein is CASSQDHGRAYTEAFF.

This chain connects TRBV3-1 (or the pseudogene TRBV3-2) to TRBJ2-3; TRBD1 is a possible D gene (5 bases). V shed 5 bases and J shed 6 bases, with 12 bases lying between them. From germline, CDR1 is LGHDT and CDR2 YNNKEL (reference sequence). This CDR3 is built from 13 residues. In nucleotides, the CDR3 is TGTGCCAGCAGCGGACGACAGCCCGATACGCAGTATTTT. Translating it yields CASSGRQPDTQYF.

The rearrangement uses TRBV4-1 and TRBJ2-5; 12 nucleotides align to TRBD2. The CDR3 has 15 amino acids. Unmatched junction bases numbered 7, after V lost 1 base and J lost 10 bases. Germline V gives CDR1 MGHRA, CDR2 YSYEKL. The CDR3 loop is CASSQALAGGPVQYF. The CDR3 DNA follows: TGCGCCAGCAGCCAAGCCCTAGCGGGGGGGCCGGTCCAGTACTTC.

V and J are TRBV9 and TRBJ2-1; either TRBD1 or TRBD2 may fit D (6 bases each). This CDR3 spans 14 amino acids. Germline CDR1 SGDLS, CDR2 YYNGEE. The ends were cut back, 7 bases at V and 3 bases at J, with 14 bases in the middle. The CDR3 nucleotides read TGTGCCAGCGCTGGGGGGCCGGGCTACAATGAGCAGTTCTTC. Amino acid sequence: CASAGGPGYNEQFF.